A single T cell receptor beta chain is shown here with its context. The antigen is undetermined. Within the sample, other DNA sequences also encode this same CDR3. The sample is drawn from a study of cytomegalovirus exposure and HLA in healthy donors. Study-wide results and limits: Highest at DRB1 and lowest at HLA-C, TCR association rates differed among HLA loci in a later analysis. A link between a missense DCLRE1C variant and TCR beta V- and J-gene trimming emerged from a later analysis.

It was with 60 Vbeta and 13 Jbeta primers that the PCR ran. As originally analysed: The count from a later analysis was about 80 million unique TCR beta chains, some 12 million of them shared. Only in-frame clones appear in the TCRdb table, and some are missing; sequencing was by immunoSEQ multiplex PCR. V, J and clone size are those of that table, while D and trimming were read from the DNA. Of roughly 170,000 clones in the sample, over 70% were seen once. This CDR3 contains 13 residues. CDR1 and CDR2 (germline): SEHNR, FQNEAQ (reference sequence). V lost 5 bases to trimming and J lost 3 bases; unmatched junction nucleotides: 2.

Material for sequencing was PBMCs. V and J are TRBV7-9 and TRBJ1-1, with TRBD1 matching 8 bases. The TCR sequence derives from a woman younger than 45 in good health and CMV-seronegative. CDR3 bases: TGTGCCAGCAGCCTACAGGGGGACACTGAAGCTTTCTTT. It translates to CASSLQGDTEAFF.